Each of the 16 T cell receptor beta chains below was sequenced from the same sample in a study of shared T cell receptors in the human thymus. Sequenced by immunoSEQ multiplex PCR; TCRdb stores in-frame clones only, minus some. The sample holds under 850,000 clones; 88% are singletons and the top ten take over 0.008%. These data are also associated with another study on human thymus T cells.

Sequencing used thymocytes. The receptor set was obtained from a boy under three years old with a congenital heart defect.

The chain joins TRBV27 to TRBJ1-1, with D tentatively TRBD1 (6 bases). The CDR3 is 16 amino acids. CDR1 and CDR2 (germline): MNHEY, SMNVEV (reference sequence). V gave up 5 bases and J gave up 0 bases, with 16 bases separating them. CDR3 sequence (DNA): TGTGCCAGCAGTCCGGATCCGGGACACCTGAACACTGAAGCTTTCTTT. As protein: CASSPDPGHLNTEAFF.

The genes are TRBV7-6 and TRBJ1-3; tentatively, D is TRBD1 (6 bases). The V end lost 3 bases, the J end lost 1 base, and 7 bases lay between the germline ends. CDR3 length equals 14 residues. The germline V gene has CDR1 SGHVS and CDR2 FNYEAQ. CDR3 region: CASSFTGSGNTIYF. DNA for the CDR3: TGTGCCAGCAGCTTCACAGGGTCTGGAAACACCATATATTTT.

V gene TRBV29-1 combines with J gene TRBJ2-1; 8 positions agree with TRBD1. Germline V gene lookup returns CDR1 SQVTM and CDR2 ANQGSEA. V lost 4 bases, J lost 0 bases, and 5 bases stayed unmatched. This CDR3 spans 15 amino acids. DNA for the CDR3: TGCAGCGTTGGAACCGGGACAGGCTCCTACAATGAGCAGTTCTTC. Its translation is CSVGTGTGSYNEQFF.

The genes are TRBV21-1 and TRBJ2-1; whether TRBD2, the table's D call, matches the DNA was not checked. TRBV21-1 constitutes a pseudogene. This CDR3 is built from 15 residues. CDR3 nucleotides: TGTGCCAGCAGCAAAAAAGGGGGGGGGTCGGATGAGCAGTTCTTC. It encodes CASSKKGGGSDEQFF.

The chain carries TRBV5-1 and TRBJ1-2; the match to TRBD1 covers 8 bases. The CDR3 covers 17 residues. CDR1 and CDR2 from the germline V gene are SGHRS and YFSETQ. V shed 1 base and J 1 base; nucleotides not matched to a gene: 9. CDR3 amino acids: CASSLRTGHTFNYGYTF. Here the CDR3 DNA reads TGCGCCAGCAGCTTGAGGACAGGGCATACTTTTAACTATGGCTACACCTTC.

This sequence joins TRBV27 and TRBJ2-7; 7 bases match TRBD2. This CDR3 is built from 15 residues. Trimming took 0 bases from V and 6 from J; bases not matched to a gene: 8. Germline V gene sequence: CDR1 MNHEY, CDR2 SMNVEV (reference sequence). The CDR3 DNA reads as TGTGCCAGCAGTTTATCGAGGGACGGGGGGAGCGAGCAGTACTTC. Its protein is CASSLSRDGGSEQYF.

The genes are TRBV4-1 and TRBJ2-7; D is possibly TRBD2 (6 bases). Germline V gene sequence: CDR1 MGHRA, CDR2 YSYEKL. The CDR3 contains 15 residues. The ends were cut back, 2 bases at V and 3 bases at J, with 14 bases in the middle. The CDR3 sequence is CASSQPGRRVYEQYF. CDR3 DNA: TGCGCCAGCAGCCAACCGGGACGGAGGGTCTACGAGCAGTACTTC.

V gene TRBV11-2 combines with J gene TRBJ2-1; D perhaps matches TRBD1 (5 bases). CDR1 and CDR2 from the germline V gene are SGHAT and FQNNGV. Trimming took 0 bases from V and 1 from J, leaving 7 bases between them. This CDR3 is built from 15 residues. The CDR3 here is CASSLEGVSYNEQFF. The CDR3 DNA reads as TGTGCCAGCAGCTTAGAAGGGGTTTCCTACAATGAGCAGTTCTTC.

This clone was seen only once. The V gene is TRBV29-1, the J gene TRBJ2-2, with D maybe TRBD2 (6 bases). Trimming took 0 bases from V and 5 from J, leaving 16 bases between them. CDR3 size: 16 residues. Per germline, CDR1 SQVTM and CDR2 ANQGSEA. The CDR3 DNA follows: TGCAGCGTTGAAGATCGGAGGGGAAAGTGGACCGGGGAGCTGTTTTTT. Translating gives CSVEDRRGKWTGELFF.

CDR3 in amino acids: CASSPGQQAVQETQYF. The CDR3 DNA follows: TGTGCCAGCAGTCCCGGACAGCAAGCCGTACAAGAGACCCAGTACTTC. This chain connects TRBV27 to TRBJ2-5; the D gene is possibly TRBD1 (6 bases). CDR3 length: 16 amino acids. Trimming removed 5 bases at V and 2 bases at J, with 18 bases between. CDR1 is MNHEY and CDR2 is SMNVEV in the germline V gene (reference sequence).

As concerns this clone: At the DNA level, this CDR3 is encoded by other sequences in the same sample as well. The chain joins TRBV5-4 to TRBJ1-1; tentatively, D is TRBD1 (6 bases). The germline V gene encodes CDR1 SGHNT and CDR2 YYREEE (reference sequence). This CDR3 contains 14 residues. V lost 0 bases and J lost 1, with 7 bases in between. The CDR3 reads CASSLGRGNTEAFF. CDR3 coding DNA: TGTGCCAGCAGCTTGGGCAGGGGGAACACTGAAGCTTTCTTT.

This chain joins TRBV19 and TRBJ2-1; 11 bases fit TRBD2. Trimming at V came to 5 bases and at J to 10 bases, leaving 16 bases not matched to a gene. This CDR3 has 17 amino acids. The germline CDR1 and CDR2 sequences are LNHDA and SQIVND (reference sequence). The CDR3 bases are TGTGCCAGTAGTTACGAAACTAGCGGGAGAGGTAGGAGGGAGCAGTTCTTC. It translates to CASSYETSGRGRREQFF.

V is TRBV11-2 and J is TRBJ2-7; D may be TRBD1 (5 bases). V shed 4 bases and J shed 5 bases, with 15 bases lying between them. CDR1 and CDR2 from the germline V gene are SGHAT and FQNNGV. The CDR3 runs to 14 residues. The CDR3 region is CASSWQQGLHEQYF. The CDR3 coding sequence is TGTGCCAGCAGCTGGCAGCAGGGTCTCCACGAGCAGTACTTC. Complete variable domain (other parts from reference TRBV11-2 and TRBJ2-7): EAGVAQSPRYKIIEKRQSVAFWCNPISGHATLYWYQQILGQGPKLLIQFQNNGVVDDSQLPKDRFSAERLKGVDSTLKIQPAKLEDSAVYLCASSWQQGLHEQYFGPGTRLTVT.

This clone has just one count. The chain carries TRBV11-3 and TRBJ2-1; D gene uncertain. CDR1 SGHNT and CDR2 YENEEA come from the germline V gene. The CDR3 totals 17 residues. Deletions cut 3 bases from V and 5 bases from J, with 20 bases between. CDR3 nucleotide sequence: TGTGCCAGCAGCTTCCCAGACTCAACGCTTAAGCACAATGAGCAGTTCTTC. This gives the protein CASSFPDSTLKHNEQFF.

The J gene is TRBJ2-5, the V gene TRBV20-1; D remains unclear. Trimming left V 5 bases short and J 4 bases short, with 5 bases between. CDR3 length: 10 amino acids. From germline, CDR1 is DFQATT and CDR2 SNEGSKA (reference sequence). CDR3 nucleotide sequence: TGCAGTGCTTATATAGAGACCCAGTACTTC. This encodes CSAYIETQYF.

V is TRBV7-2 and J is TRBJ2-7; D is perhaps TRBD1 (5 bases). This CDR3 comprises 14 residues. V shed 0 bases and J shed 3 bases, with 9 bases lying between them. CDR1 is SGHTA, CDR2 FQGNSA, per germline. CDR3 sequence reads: CASSLANRSYEQYF. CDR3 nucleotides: TGTGCCAGCAGCTTAGCGAACAGGAGCTACGAGCAGTACTTC. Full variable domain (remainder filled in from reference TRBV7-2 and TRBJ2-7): GAGVSQSPSNKVTEKGKDVELRCDPISGHTALYWYRQSLGQGLEFLIYFQGNSAPDKSGLPSDRFSAERTGGSVSTLTIQRTQQEDSAVYLCASSLANRSYEQYFGPGTRLTVT.